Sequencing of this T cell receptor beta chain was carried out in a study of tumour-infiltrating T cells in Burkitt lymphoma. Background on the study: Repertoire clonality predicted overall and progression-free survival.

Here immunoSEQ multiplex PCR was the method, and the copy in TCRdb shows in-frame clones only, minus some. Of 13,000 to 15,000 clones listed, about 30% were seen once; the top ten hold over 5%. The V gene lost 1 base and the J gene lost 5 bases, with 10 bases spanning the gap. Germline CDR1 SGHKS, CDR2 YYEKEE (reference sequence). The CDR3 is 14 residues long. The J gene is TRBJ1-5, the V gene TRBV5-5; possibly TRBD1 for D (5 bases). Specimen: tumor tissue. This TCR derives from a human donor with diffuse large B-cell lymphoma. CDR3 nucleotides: TGTGCCAGCAGCTTGCGTCAGGGCGATCAGCCCCAGCATTTT. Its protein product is CASSLRQGDQPQHF.